Given below is one T cell receptor (beta chain) in context. Its antigen remains unidentified. Germline V lookup: CDR1 MNHEY, CDR2 SMNVEV (reference sequence). Trimming pared 3 bases from V and 2 bases from J, leaving 5 bases between. This CDR3 contains 13 residues. This specimen belongs to a study of cytomegalovirus exposure and HLA in healthy donors. General observations from the study: There were several of the most significant clusters that appeared linked to common viral pathogens in a later analysis.

The PCR used 60 Vbeta and 13 Jbeta primers. The repertoire was sequenced with immunoSEQ multiplex PCR; TCRdb's copy has only in-frame clones and lacks some. The top ten hold more than 1.5% of the sample, which has around 200,000 clones, around 83% seen once. This receptor was taken from a man aged 45-65 years in good health and CMV-seronegative. The V gene is TRBV27, the J gene TRBJ1-5; D is unresolved. Input material: PBMCs. Here the CDR3 reads CASSLRGNQPQHF. CDR3 DNA: TGTGCCAGCAGTTTGAGGGGCAATCAGCCCCAGCATTTT.